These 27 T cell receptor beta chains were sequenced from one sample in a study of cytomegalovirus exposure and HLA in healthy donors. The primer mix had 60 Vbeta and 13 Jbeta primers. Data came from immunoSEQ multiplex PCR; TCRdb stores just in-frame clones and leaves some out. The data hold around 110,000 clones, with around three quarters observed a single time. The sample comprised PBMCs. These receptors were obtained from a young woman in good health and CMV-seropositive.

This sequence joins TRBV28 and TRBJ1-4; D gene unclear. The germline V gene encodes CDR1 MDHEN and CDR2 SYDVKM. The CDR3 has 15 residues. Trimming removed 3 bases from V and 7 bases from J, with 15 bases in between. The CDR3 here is CASSLFRLIGEKLFF. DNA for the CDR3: TGTGCCAGCAGTTTGTTCAGGCTTATCGGTGAAAAACTGTTTTTT.

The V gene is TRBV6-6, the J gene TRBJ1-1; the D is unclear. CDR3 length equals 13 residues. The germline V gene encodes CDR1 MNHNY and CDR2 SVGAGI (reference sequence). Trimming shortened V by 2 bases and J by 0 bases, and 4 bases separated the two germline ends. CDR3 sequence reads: CASSYTVNTEAFF. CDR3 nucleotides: TGTGCCAGCAGTTACACGGTGAACACTGAAGCTTTCTTT.

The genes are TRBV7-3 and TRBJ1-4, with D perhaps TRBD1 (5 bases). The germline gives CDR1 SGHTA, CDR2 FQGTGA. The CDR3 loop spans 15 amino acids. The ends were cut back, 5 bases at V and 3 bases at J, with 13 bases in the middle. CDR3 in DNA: TGTGCCAGCAGCCCGGCGGGGGGACCTAATGAAAAACTGTTTTTT. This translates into CASSPAGGPNEKLFF.

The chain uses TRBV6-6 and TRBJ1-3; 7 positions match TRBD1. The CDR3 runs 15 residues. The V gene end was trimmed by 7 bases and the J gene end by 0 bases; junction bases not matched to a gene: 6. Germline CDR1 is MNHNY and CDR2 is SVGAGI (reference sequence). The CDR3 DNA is TGTGCCAGCACCGGGGGACAGAACTCTGGAAACACCATATATTTT. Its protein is CASTGGQNSGNTIYF.

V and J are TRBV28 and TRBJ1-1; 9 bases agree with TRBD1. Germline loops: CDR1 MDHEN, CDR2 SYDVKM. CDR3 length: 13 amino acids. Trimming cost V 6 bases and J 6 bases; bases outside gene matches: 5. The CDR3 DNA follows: TGTGCCAGCAGGGTACAGGGGGCGGCTGAAGCTTTCTTT. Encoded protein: CASRVQGAAEAFF.

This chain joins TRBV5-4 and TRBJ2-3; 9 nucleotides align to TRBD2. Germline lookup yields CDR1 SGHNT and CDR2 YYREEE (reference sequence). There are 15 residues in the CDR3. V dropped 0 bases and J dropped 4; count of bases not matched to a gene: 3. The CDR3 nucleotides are TGTGCCAGCAGCTTGGTTAGCGGGAGCGCAGATACGCAGTATTTT. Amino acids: CASSLVSGSADTQYF.

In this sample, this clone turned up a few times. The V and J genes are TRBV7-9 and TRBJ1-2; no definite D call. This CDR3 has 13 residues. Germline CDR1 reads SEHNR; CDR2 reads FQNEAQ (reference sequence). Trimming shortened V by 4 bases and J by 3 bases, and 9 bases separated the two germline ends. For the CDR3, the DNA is TGTGCCAGCAGCTCCCCGCAGGACTATGGCTACACCTTC. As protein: CASSSPQDYGYTF.

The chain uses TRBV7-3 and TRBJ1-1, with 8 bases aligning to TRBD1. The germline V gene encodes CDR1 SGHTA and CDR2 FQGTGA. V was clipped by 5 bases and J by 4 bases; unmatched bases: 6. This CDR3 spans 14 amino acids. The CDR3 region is CASSTGQGPTEAFF. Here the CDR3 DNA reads TGTGCCAGCAGCACCGGACAGGGCCCCACTGAAGCTTTCTTT.

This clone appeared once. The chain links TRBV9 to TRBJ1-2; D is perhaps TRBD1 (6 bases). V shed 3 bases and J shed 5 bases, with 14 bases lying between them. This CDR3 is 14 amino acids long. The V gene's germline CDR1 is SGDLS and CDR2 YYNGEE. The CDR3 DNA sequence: TGTGCCAGCAGCGACGGGGCCACAGGGTATGGCTACACCTTC. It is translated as CASSDGATGYGYTF.

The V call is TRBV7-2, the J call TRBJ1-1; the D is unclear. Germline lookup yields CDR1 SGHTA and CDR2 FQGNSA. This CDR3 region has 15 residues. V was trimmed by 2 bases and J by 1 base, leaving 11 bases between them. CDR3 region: CASSLKSAGNTEAFF. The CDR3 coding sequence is TGTGCCAGCAGCTTAAAATCGGCGGGGAACACTGAAGCTTTCTTT.

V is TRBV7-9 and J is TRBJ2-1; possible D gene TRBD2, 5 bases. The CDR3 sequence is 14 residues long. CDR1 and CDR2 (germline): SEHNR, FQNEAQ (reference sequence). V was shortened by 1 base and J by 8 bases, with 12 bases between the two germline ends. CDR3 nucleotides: TGTGCCAGCAGCTTAGTCGGCTCCGGGGATGAGCAGTTCTTC. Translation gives CASSLVGSGDEQFF.

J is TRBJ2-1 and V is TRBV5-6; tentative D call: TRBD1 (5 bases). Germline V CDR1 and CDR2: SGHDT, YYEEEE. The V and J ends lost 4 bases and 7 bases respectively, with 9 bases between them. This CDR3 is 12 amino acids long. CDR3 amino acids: CASSLNRNEQFF. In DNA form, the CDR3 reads TGTGCCAGCAGCCTAAACAGGAATGAGCAGTTCTTC.

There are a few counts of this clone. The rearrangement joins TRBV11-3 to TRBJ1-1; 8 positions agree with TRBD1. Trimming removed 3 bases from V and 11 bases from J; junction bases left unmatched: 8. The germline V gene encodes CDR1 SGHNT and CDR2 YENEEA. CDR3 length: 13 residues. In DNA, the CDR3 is TGTGCCAGCAGCTTCCAGGGGGCGGCTAACGCTTTCTTT. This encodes CASSFQGAANAFF.

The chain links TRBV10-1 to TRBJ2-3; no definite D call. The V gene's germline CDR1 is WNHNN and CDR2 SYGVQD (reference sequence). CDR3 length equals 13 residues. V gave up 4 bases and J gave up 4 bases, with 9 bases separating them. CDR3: CASSGPLADTQYF. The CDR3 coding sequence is TGCGCCAGCAGTGGCCCCTTAGCAGATACGCAGTATTTT.

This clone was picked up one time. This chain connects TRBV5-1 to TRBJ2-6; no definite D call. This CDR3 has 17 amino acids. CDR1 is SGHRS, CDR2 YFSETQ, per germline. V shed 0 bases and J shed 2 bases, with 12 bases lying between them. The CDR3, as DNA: TGCGCCAGCAGCTTGGCCCAAAGCGCCCCTGGGGCCAACGTCCTGACTTTC. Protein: CASSLAQSAPGANVLTF.

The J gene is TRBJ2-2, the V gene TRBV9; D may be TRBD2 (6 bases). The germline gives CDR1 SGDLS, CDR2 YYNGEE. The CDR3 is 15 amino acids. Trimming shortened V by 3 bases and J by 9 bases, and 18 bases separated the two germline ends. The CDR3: CASSETDYPHRELFF. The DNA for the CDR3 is TGTGCCAGCAGCGAAACGGACTACCCACACCGGGAGCTGTTTTTT.

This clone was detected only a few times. Here the CDR3 reads CASTPIRQGQAFF. The CDR3 DNA reads TGCGCCAGCACCCCAATAAGACAGGGACAAGCTTTCTTT. The V gene is TRBV5-1, the J gene TRBJ1-1; 7 positions match TRBD1. V lost 6 bases, J lost 9 bases, and 11 bases stayed unmatched. The germline V gene encodes CDR1 SGHRS and CDR2 YFSETQ. This CDR3 region has 13 residues. Looking up the rest from reference TRBV5-1 and TRBJ1-1 gives the full variable domain: KAGVTQTPRYLIKTRGQQVTLSCSPISGHRSVSWYQQTPGQGLQFLFEYFSETQRNKGNFPGRFSGRQFSNSRSEMNVSTLELGDSALYLCASTPIRQGQAFFGQGTRLTVV.

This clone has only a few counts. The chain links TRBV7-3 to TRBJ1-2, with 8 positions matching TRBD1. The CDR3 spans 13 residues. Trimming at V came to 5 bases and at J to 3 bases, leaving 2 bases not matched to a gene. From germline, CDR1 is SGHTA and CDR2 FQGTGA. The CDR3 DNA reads TGTGCCAGCAGCCCGGGACAGGACTATGGCTACACCTTC. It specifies CASSPGQDYGYTF.

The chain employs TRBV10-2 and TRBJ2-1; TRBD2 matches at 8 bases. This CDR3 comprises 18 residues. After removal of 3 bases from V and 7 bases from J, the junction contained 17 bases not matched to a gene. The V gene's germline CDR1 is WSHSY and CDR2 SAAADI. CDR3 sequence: CASSDPGGGVFSRNEQFF. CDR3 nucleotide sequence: TGCGCCAGCAGTGACCCCGGGGGGGGAGTTTTTAGCAGGAATGAGCAGTTCTTC.

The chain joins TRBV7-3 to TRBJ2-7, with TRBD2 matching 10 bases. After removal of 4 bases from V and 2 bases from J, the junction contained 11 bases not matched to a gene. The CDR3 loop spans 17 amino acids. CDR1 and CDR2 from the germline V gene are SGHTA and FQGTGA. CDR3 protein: CASSSPQGLALTYEQYF. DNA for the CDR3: TGTGCCAGCAGCTCCCCCCAGGGACTAGCGCTTACCTACGAGCAGTACTTC.

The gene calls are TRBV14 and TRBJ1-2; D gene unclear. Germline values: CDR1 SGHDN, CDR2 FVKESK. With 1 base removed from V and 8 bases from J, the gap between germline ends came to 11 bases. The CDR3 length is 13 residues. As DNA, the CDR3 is TGTGCCAGCAGCCAAGTCACAGCCTCGGGCTACACCTTC. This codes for CASSQVTASGYTF. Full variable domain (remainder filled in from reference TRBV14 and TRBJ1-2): EAGVTQFPSHSVIEKGQTVTLRCDPISGHDNLYWYRRVMGKEIKFLLHFVKESKQDESGMPNNRFLAERTGGTYSTLKVQPAELEDSGVYFCASSQVTASGYTFGSGTRLTVV.

The CDR3 DNA reads as TGTGCCAGCAGCAAAGCCGCATGTCCTACCCCCTCGGACTATGGCTACACCTTC. Its protein product is CASSKAACPTPSDYGYTF. The chain joins TRBV21-1 to TRBJ1-2. TRBV21-1 is marked as a pseudogene. The CDR3 consists of 18 residues.

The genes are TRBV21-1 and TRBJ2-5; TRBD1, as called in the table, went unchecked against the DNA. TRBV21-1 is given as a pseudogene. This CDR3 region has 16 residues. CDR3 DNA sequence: TGTGCCAGCAGCAAGATAAGATCGGGACAGCAAGAGACCCAGTACTTC. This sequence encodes CASSKIRSGQQETQYF.

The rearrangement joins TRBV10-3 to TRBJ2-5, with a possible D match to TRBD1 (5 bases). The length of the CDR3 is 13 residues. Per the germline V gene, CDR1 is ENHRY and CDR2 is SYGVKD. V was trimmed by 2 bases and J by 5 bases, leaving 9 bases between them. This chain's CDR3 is CAISERQGETQYF. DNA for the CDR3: TGTGCCATCAGTGAGAGGCAGGGCGAGACCCAGTACTTC.

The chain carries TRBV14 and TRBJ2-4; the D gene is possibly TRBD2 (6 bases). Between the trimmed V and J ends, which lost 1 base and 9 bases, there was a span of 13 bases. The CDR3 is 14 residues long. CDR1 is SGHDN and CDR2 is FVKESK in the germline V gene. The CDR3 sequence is CASSQAIGGAIQYF. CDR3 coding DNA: TGTGCCAGCAGCCAAGCGATCGGGGGAGCCATTCAGTACTTC. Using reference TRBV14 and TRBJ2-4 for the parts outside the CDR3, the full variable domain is EAGVTQFPSHSVIEKGQTVTLRCDPISGHDNLYWYRRVMGKEIKFLLHFVKESKQDESGMPNNRFLAERTGGTYSTLKVQPAELEDSGVYFCASSQAIGGAIQYFGAGTRLSVL.

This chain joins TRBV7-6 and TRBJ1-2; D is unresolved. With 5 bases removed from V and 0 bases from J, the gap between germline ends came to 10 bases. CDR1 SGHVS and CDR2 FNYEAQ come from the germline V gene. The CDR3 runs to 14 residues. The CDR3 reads CASSQSGANYGYTF. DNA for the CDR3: TGTGCCAGCAGCCAGTCGGGAGCTAACTATGGCTACACCTTC.

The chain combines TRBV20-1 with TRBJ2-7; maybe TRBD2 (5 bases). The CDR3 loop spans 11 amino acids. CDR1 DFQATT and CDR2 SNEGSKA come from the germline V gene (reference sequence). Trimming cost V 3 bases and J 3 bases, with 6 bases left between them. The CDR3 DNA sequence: TGCAGTGCTAGTCGGGGCTACGAGCAGTACTTC. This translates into CSASRGYEQYF.